The clone carrying this T cell receptor beta chain occurred once. These data are taken from a study of blood T cell repertoires in COVID-19. Study as a whole: Spain, Italy and the United States supplied samples that represented acute and convalescent COVID-19. T cells, B-cell-depleted T cells, or PBMCs supplied cDNA or gDNA.

Trimming cost V 6 bases and J 3 bases; bases outside gene matches: 4. CDR1 LNHDA and CDR2 SQIVND come from the germline V gene (reference sequence). The CDR3 spans 13 residues. Original handling: It was from reference gene primer amplification that nucleated cell counts were estimated. Using immunoSEQ multiplex PCR, the repertoire was profiled, and TCRdb retains in-frame clones only, with some absent. V, J and clone size were drawn from that table, and D and trimming were deduced from the DNA. The sample shows about 280,000 clones, around 83% of them seen only once. The sample was PBMCs or T cells enriched from blood (not recorded which). This chain uses TRBV19 with TRBJ1-2; 7 bases map to TRBD1. This TCR derives from a middle-aged man who had been exposed to COVID-19. For the CDR3, the DNA is TGTGCCAGTAGATACAGGGGCGACTATGGCTACACCTTC. Its translation: CASRYRGDYGYTF.